The TCR beta chain described here comes from a study of T cell responses to AZD1222 COVID-19 vaccine. In the case of this clone: The antigen is unknown.

The data were produced by immunoSEQ multiplex PCR, yet TCRdb's version contains in-frame clones alone and is incomplete. The sample has approximately 130,000 clones, 93% seen once; the top ten hold about 0.91%. Study-level results: Repertoire samples came only from after the peak T cell response. Donors were largely white British and mainly female; clonal diversity was possibly underestimated. Mapped onto spike, vaccine-associated CD4 TCRs spanned it and were dominant at 160-218 and 743-854.

This specimen was peripheral blood, taken on day 0 of AZD1222 vaccination. This TCR came from an adult in good health.

This CDR3 is CASSFRTSGGLSGANVLTF. Written as DNA, the CDR3 is TGTGCCAGCAGCTTCCGGACTAGCGGGGGCCTCTCTGGGGCCAACGTCCTGACTTTC. This chain links TRBV5-5 with TRBJ2-6, with 13 bases identical to TRBD2. The germline gives CDR1 SGHKS, CDR2 YYEKEE (reference sequence). The CDR3 runs 19 residues. V shed 2 bases and J 0 bases; nucleotides not matched to a gene: 5.